The entry that follows covers one T cell receptor (beta chain) sequence. What it binds is unknown. This sample is part of a study of T cell responses to AZD1222 COVID-19 vaccine. Study summary: Doses given second, at about 4 or about 12 weeks, were pooled.

The table came from immunoSEQ multiplex PCR; TCRdb's copy has only in-frame clones and leaves some out. The sample shows roughly 71,000 clones, roughly 85% of them seen only once. Findings and limits, study-wide: Unmutated variant regions are reportedly the target of nearly half of TCRs that are spike-specific.

Germline CDR1 reads SGHDT; CDR2 reads YYEEEE. CDR3 length: 13 residues. Trimming pared 0 bases from V and 8 bases from J, leaving 11 bases between. This sample comprised peripheral blood, obtained on day 0 of AZD1222 vaccination. This chain uses TRBV5-6 with TRBJ1-2; D ambiguous. The sequence derives from an adult in good health. The chain's CDR3 is CASSLANAWGYTF. The DNA for the CDR3 is TGTGCCAGCAGCTTGGCCAATGCCTGGGGCTACACCTTC.